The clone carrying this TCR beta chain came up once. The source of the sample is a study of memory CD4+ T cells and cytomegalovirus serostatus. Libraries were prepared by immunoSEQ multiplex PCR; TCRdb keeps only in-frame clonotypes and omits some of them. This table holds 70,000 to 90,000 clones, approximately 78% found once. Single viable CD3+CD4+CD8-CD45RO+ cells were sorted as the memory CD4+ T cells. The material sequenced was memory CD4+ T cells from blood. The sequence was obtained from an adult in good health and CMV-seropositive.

CDR3 DNA: TGTGCCAGCAGCGCCCGGCGGAGGAGCTCCTACAATGAGCAGTTCTTC. Residues: CASSARRRSSYNEQFF. The rearrangement uses TRBV11-3 and TRBJ2-1; a weak D match, TRBD2 (5 bases). This CDR3 is built from 16 residues. The V gene lost 5 bases and the J gene lost 0 bases, with 14 bases spanning the gap. Germline CDR1 is SGHNT and CDR2 is YENEEA.